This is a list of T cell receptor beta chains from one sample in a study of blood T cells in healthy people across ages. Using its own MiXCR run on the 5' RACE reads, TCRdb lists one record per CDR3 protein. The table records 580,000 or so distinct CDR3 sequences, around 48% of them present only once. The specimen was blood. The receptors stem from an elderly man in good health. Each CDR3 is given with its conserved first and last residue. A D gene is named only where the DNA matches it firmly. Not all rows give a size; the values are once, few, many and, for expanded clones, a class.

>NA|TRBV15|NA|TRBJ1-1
TGTGCCACCAGCAGAGATCCCAGGGGAGCTGAAGCTTTCTTT
CATSRDPRGAEAFF
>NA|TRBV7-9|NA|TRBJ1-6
TGTGCCAGCAGCTTCGGAGGCTTGGATTCACCCCTCCACTTT
CASSFGGLDSPLHF
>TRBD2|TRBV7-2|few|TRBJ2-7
TGTGCCAGCAGCCGAGGACTAGCGGTTCTCTACGAGCAGTACTTC
CASSRGLAVLYEQYF
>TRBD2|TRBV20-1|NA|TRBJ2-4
TGCAGTGCTAGTCCCCACCGACTAGCGGGGACCTTTTTAGCCAAAAACATTCAGTACTTC
CSASPHRLAGTFLAKNIQYF
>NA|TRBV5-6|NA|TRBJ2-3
TGTGCCAGCAGCCACGACAAGTCAGATACGCAGTATTTT
CASSHDKSDTQYF
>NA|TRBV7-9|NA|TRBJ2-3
TGTGCCAGCAGTGCTGCAGGTACGCAGTATTTT
CASSAAGTQYF
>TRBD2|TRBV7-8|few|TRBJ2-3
TGTGCCAGCAGCTGGACTAGCGGGATCACAGATACGCAGTATTTT
CASSWTSGITDTQYF
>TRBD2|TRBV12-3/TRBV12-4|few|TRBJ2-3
TGTGCCAGCAGTTCGAGCGGGAGATCTAGCACAGATACGCAGTATTTT
CASSSSGRSSTDTQYF
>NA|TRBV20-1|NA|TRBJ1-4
TGCAGTGCTTACCCCCGGGATCGCTTTACTAATGAAAAACTGTTTTTT
CSAYPRDRFTNEKLFF
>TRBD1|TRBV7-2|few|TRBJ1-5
TGTGCCAGCAGCTTAGTCAGGGGGCTCAGCAATCAGCCCCAGCATTTT
CASSLVRGLSNQPQHF
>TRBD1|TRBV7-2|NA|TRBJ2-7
TGTGCCAGCAACTTGCGGACAGGACCCTCCTACGAGCAGTACTTC
CASNLRTGPSYEQYF
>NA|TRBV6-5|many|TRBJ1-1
TGTGCCAGCAGCCGAGACACTGAAGCTTTCTTT
CASSRDTEAFF
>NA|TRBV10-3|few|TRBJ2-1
TGTGCCATCAACGCCGGGGTTAGCGGTTACAATGAGCAGTTCTTC
CAINAGVSGYNEQFF
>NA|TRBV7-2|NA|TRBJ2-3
TGTGCCAGCAGCTCGGCTCGGCAGGGTGGTACAGATACGCAGTATTTT
CASSSARQGGTDTQYF
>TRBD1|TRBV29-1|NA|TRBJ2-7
TGCAGCGCCCCGGACAGGGGCGAGCAGTACTTC
CSAPDRGEQYF
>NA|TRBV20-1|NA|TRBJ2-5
TGCAGTGCTCCTAAGGACCTTTCCCAAGAGACCCAGTACTTC
CSAPKDLSQETQYF
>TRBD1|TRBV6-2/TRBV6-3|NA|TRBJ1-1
TGTGCCAGCACTAAGACAGGGTCGGTCACTGAAGCTTTCTTT
CASTKTGSVTEAFF
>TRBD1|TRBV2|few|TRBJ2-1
TGTGCCAGCAGCGATGACAGGGAGTACAATGAGCAGTTCTTC
CASSDDREYNEQFF
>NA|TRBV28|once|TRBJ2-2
TGTGCCAGCGGCCCTCCGGGGACTCCAGGGGAGCTGTTTTTT
CASGPPGTPGELFF
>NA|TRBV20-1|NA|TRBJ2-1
TGCAGTGCCCCCGGGACTCCGTGGAATGAGCAGTTCTTC
CSAPGTPWNEQFF
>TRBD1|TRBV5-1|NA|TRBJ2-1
TGCGCCAGCAGCCCGGGAACAGGGGACAATGAGCAGTTCTTC
CASSPGTGDNEQFF
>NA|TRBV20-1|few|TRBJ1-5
TGCAGTGCTCGCCGAACAGGGACGGGGAGCGGTCAGCCCCAGCATTTT
CSARRTGTGSGQPQHF
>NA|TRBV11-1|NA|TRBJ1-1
TGTGCCAGCAGCATGTCAGACAGAAACACTGAAGCTTTCTTT
CASSMSDRNTEAFF
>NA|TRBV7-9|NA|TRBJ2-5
TGTGCCAGCAGCTCATGGCAGGGGATCTTTCAAGAGACCCAGTACTTC
CASSSWQGIFQETQYF
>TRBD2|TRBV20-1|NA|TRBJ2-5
TGCAGTGCTAGAGGAAGCGGGGGGGAAGAGACCCAGTACTTC
CSARGSGGEETQYF
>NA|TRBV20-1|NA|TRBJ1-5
TGCAGTGCCCACGGACGGAGCAATCAGCCCCAGCATTTT
CSAHGRSNQPQHF
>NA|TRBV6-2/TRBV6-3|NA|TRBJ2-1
TGTGCCAGCAGATACTCCGGGGCAGGGGCCTACAATGAGCAGTTCTTC
CASRYSGAGAYNEQFF
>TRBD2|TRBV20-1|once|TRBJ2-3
TGCAGTGCTCCCGGGACTAGCGGGAGGCTGAATACGCAGTATTTT
CSAPGTSGRLNTQYF
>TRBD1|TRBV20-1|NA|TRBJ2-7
TGCAGTGCTAGAGACCGGGACAGGGATGCCAGCGAGCAGTACTTC
CSARDRDRDASEQYF
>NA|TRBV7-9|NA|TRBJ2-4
TGTGCCAGCAGCCCAGGGGGCGGGGGGCCCGTTGCCAAAAACATTCAGTACTTC
CASSPGGGGPVAKNIQYF
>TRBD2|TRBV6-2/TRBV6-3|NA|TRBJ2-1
TGTGCCAGCAGTTTAGGGCTAGCGGGATTTTGGCAGTTCTTC
CASSLGLAGFWQFF
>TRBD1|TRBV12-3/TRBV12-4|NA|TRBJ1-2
TGTGCCAGCAGCCTGACAGGGGGGAATGGCTACACCTTC
CASSLTGGNGYTF
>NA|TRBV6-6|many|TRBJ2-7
TGTGCCAGCAGTTTCGACAGCTACGAGCAGTACTTC
CASSFDSYEQYF
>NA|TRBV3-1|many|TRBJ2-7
TGTGCCAGCAGCCAAGGGGGGGCCTTCTACGAGCAGTACTTC
CASSQGGAFYEQYF
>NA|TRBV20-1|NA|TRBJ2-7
TGCAGTGCTAGTGGTTTTGGCTACGAGCAGTACTTC
CSASGFGYEQYF
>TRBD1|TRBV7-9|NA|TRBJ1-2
TGTGCCAGCAGCTCGGGACAGGGGCTGGGCTACACCTTC
CASSSGQGLGYTF
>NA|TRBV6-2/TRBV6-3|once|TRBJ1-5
TGTGCCAGCAGTTACTCGATGGCCTTGCCTGAGAGCAATCAGCCCCAGCATTTT
CASSYSMALPESNQPQHF
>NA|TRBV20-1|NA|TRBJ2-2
TGCAGTGCTAGAGGATCCTCCACCGGGGAGCTGTTTTTT
CSARGSSTGELFF
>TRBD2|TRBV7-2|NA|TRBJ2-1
TGTGCCAGCAGCCCCAGGGGTCTAGCGGGTTACAATGAGCAGTTCTTC
CASSPRGLAGYNEQFF
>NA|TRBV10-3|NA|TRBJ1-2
TGTGCCATCAGCCCCCGGCAAGATTCCCATGGCTACACCTTC
CAISPRQDSHGYTF